A single sample is the source of the 10 T cell receptor beta chains below, sequenced in a study of blood T cell repertoires in COVID-19 (dated by TCRdb to about 2020). To prepare the library, the immunoSEQ multiplex PCR assay was applied. TCRdb mirrors the immuneACCESS table, restricted to in-frame sequences. Some clones are absent from its copies; in checked studies, under half trace to an unresolved V gene, and the reason for the others is unknown. For this sample the table gives tens of thousands of clones, of which roughly 88% were detected only once. Of the sample, 11% falls within the top ten clones. What was sequenced was peripheral blood. Receptors were obtained from an elderly man with acute or convalescent COVID-19.

The gene calls are TRBV27 and TRBJ1-5, with unresolved D. Germline CDR1 and CDR2: MNHEY and SMNVEV (reference sequence). The CDR3 is 16 amino acids. Trimming pared 3 bases from V and 0 bases from J, leaving 12 bases between. CDR3 amino acids: CASSLGSVPSNQPQHF. CDR3 nucleotide sequence: TGTGCCAGCAGTTTGGGGAGTGTCCCTAGCAATCAGCCCCAGCATTTT.

CDR3 loop: CASSSGATSTNEKLFF. DNA for the CDR3: TGCGCCAGCAGCTCGGGAGCCACCTCAACTAATGAAAAACTGTTTTTT. The chain recombines TRBV5-1 with TRBJ1-4; D is unresolved. Trimming cost V 3 bases and J 0 bases, with 12 bases left between them. This CDR3 has 16 amino acids. Germline V gives CDR1 SGHRS, CDR2 YFSETQ.

The CDR3 coding sequence is TGTGCCAGCAGTCAGAGACTAGCGGGAGCATCCTACGAGCAGTACTTC. This sequence encodes CASSQRLAGASYEQYF. The V call is TRBV6-2 or TRBV6-3, the J call TRBJ2-7, with 12 bases identical to TRBD2. The V segment lost 5 bases and the J segment 1 base; nucleotides outside the gene matches: 6. There are 16 residues in the CDR3. The germline V gene has CDR1 MNHEY and CDR2 SVGEGT.

The chain combines TRBV24-1 with TRBJ2-1, with TRBD2 identical over 8 bases. Germline CDR1 reads KGHDR; CDR2 reads SFDVKD. The CDR3 is 14 residues long. J was trimmed by 3 bases and V by 10 bases; bases with no gene match: 7. Here the CDR3 DNA reads TGTGCCACGGGGCTAGCGGGCAGCTACAATGAGCAGTTCTTC. Amino acid sequence: CATGLAGSYNEQFF.

V and J are TRBV9 and TRBJ2-1; 9 bases agree with TRBD1. The CDR3 loop spans 13 amino acids. Trimming removed 4 bases from V and 9 bases from J; junction bases left unmatched: 5. Germline CDR1 SGDLS, CDR2 YYNGEE. Written as DNA, the CDR3 is TGTGCCAGCAGCCCGGGACAGGGTAGTGAGCAGTTCTTC. Translating it yields CASSPGQGSEQFF.

The CDR3 DNA is TGTGCCAGTAGGGCGGCGGGCAGCACAGATACGCAGTATTTT. Amino acid sequence: CASRAAGSTDTQYF. The chain uses TRBV19 and TRBJ2-3; D perhaps matches TRBD2 (5 bases). Germline V gene sequence: CDR1 LNHDA, CDR2 SQIVND (reference sequence). Trimming shortened V by 6 bases and J by 0 bases, and 10 bases separated the two germline ends. The CDR3 consists of 14 residues.

This clone was observed a single time. The chain is built from TRBV3-1 (or the pseudogene TRBV3-2) and TRBJ1-1; the D gene is possibly TRBD1 (5 bases). Germline V gene data show CDR1 as LGHDT and CDR2 as YNNKEL (reference sequence). V lost 3 bases to trimming and J lost 1 base, with 9 bases between them. The CDR3 consists of 14 residues. The CDR3 DNA reads as TGTGCCAGCAGCCACCCCGGGGGGAACACTGAAGCTTTCTTT. It is translated as CASSHPGGNTEAFF.

V is TRBV5-8 and J is TRBJ1-1, with 7 bases matching TRBD1. The J segment lost 1 base and the V segment lost 9 bases, leaving 9 bases of the junction unmatched. This CDR3 has 14 residues. Germline assignment: CDR1 SGHTS and CDR2 YDEGEE. The CDR3 reads CATVQGMTNTEAFF. DNA for the CDR3: TGTGCCACCGTACAGGGGATGACGAACACTGAAGCTTTCTTT.

The chain links TRBV19 to TRBJ2-1; 7 positions match TRBD2. Per the germline V gene, CDR1 is LNHDA and CDR2 is SQIVND (reference sequence). V dropped 0 bases and J dropped 6; count of bases not matched to a gene: 5. This CDR3 comprises 15 residues. The CDR3 here is CASSIEGLRTNEQFF. The CDR3 nucleotides are TGTGCCAGTAGTATAGAGGGACTACGTACCAATGAGCAGTTCTTC.

This chain connects TRBV6-2 or TRBV6-3 to TRBJ2-1, with D tentatively TRBD2 (6 bases). The germline V gene encodes CDR1 MNHEY and CDR2 SVGEGT. The CDR3 extends over 17 amino acids. Deletions cut 0 bases from V and 0 bases from J, with 12 bases between. This chain's CDR3 is CASSYSEGSSSYNEQFF. As DNA, the CDR3 is TGTGCCAGCAGTTACTCGGAGGGGTCGAGCTCCTACAATGAGCAGTTCTTC.